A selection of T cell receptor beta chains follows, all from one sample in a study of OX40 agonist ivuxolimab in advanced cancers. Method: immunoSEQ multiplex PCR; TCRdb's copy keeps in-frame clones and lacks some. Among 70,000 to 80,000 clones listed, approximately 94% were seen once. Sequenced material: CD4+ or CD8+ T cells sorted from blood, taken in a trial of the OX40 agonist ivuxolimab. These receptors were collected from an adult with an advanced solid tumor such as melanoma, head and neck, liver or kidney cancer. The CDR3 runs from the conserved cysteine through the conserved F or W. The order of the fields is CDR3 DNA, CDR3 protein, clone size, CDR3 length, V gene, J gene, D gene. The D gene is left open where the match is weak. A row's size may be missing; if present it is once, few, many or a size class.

CDR3 DNA: TGTGCCAGCAGCTACTCCGAGGGGCCAGATACGCAGTATTTT; CDR3 protein: CASSYSEGPDTQYF; clone size: .; CDR3 length: 14; V gene: TRBV7-3; J gene: TRBJ2-3; D gene: .
CDR3 DNA: TGTGCCAGCAGCGTAGTGGGCGGGAGCTCCTACAATGAGCAGTTCTTC; CDR3 protein: CASSVVGGSSYNEQFF; clone size: .; CDR3 length: 16; V gene: TRBV9; J gene: TRBJ2-1; D gene: TRBD2
CDR3 DNA: TGTGCCAGCAGCTGGGTAGCGGGAGGTACAGATACGCAGTATTTT; CDR3 protein: CASSWVAGGTDTQYF; clone size: .; CDR3 length: 15; V gene: TRBV5-5; J gene: TRBJ2-3; D gene: TRBD2
CDR3 DNA: TGTGCCAGCGGAGGAGAAGGGACAGGGGATCAGCCCCAGCATTTT; CDR3 protein: CASGGEGTGDQPQHF; clone size: .; CDR3 length: 15; V gene: TRBV6-5; J gene: TRBJ1-5; D gene: TRBD1
CDR3 DNA: TGTGCCAGCAGTCCGGCCGGGACAGGGATCTACGAGCAGTACTTC; CDR3 protein: CASSPAGTGIYEQYF; clone size: .; CDR3 length: 15; V gene: TRBV27; J gene: TRBJ2-7; D gene: TRBD1
CDR3 DNA: TGTGCCAGCAGCCTGCACTTTGGACAGGGGGCTTTGATGAACACTGAAGCTTTCTTT; CDR3 protein: CASSLHFGQGALMNTEAFF; clone size: .; CDR3 length: 19; V gene: TRBV14; J gene: TRBJ1-1; D gene: TRBD1
CDR3 DNA: TGTGCCAGCAGCCACGGATACGAGCAGTACTTC; CDR3 protein: CASSHGYEQYF; clone size: once; CDR3 length: 11; V gene: TRBV14; J gene: TRBJ2-7; D gene: .
CDR3 DNA: TGTGCCAGCAGCTCGTACTCCAGGGGGGGAATGAACACTGAAGCTTTCTTT; CDR3 protein: CASSSYSRGGMNTEAFF; clone size: .; CDR3 length: 17; V gene: TRBV7-8; J gene: TRBJ1-1; D gene: TRBD1
CDR3 DNA: TGCGCCAGCAGCCAAGATGGAGTGAACACTGAAGCTTTCTTT; CDR3 protein: CASSQDGVNTEAFF; clone size: .; CDR3 length: 14; V gene: TRBV4-3; J gene: TRBJ1-1; D gene: .
CDR3 DNA: TGTGCCAGCAGCGTATACGGGTTGGCTGAAGCTTTCTTT; CDR3 protein: CASSVYGLAEAFF; clone size: .; CDR3 length: 13; V gene: TRBV9; J gene: TRBJ1-1; D gene: .
CDR3 DNA: TGTGCCAGCAGCTTTCCTCGTGGCCAAGAGACCCAGTACTTC; CDR3 protein: CASSFPRGQETQYF; clone size: .; CDR3 length: 14; V gene: TRBV5-8; J gene: TRBJ2-5; D gene: .
CDR3 DNA: TGTGCCAGCAGCTTAGCGCGGACACTGGAGACCCAGTACTTC; CDR3 protein: CASSLARTLETQYF; clone size: .; CDR3 length: 14; V gene: TRBV7-9; J gene: TRBJ2-5; D gene: .
CDR3 DNA: TGCGCCAGCAGCCCCATAGCCGGGACAGGGAACCACGAGCAGTACTTC; CDR3 protein: CASSPIAGTGNHEQYF; clone size: .; CDR3 length: 16; V gene: TRBV4-1; J gene: TRBJ2-7; D gene: TRBD1
CDR3 DNA: TGTGCCAGCAGCACGACAGGGGCCGTTAGCAATCAGCCCCAGCATTTT; CDR3 protein: CASSTTGAVSNQPQHF; clone size: .; CDR3 length: 16; V gene: TRBV5-5; J gene: TRBJ1-5; D gene: TRBD1
CDR3 DNA: TGTGCCAGCAGCTTAGGATTGCGGAATGAGCAGTTCTTC; CDR3 protein: CASSLGLRNEQFF; clone size: once; CDR3 length: 13; V gene: TRBV13; J gene: TRBJ2-1; D gene: .
CDR3 DNA: TGTGCCAGCAGCTTGGGGGCAGGGGGCGGGTACGAGCAGTACTTC; CDR3 protein: CASSLGAGGGYEQYF; clone size: .; CDR3 length: 15; V gene: TRBV5-4; J gene: TRBJ2-7; D gene: TRBD1
CDR3 DNA: TGTGCCAGTAGTATAGACCCTGGGCAATTCGGGTACACTGAAGCTTTCTTT; CDR3 protein: CASSIDPGQFGYTEAFF; clone size: .; CDR3 length: 17; V gene: TRBV19; J gene: TRBJ1-1; D gene: .
CDR3 DNA: TGTGCCAGCAGTTCACCCCCCAGGGGAAGCACTGAAGCTTTCTTT; CDR3 protein: CASSSPPRGSTEAFF; clone size: .; CDR3 length: 15; V gene: TRBV28; J gene: TRBJ1-1; D gene: .
CDR3 DNA: TGTGCCAGCAGCTTAGGAGAAGGACTGTTTTTT; CDR3 protein: CASSLGEGLFF; clone size: .; CDR3 length: 11; V gene: TRBV7-9; J gene: TRBJ1-4; D gene: .
CDR3 DNA: TGTGCCAGCAGCAGCACAGATACGCAGTATTTT; CDR3 protein: CASSSTDTQYF; clone size: .; CDR3 length: 11; V gene: TRBV5-4; J gene: TRBJ2-3; D gene: .
CDR3 DNA: TGTGCCAGCAGCTTAGTTTGGGCCAGCGCAGATACGCAGTATTTT; CDR3 protein: CASSLVWASADTQYF; clone size: .; CDR3 length: 15; V gene: TRBV11-2; J gene: TRBJ2-3; D gene: .
CDR3 DNA: TGTGCCAGCAGGACATCTGGAGGGACACCCACCTACAATGAGCAGTTCTTC; CDR3 protein: CASRTSGGTPTYNEQFF; clone size: .; CDR3 length: 17; V gene: TRBV28; J gene: TRBJ2-1; D gene: .
CDR3 DNA: TGTGCCAGCAGCCCCCGGGAAGTTGGCTATGGCTACACCTTC; CDR3 protein: CASSPREVGYGYTF; clone size: .; CDR3 length: 14; V gene: TRBV11-1; J gene: TRBJ1-2; D gene: .
CDR3 DNA: TGTGCCAGCAGCTTGGAGGCGGGTGAAAAACTGTTTTTT; CDR3 protein: CASSLEAGEKLFF; clone size: .; CDR3 length: 13; V gene: TRBV5-6; J gene: TRBJ1-4; D gene: .
CDR3 DNA: TGTGCCAGTAGTTCAGGGACTGCTGAAGCTTTCTTT; CDR3 protein: CASSSGTAEAFF; clone size: .; CDR3 length: 12; V gene: TRBV19; J gene: TRBJ1-1; D gene: .
CDR3 DNA: TGTGCCAGCAGCTTATCCTTAGTCCCGAGCTCCTACGAGCAGTACTTC; CDR3 protein: CASSLSLVPSSYEQYF; clone size: .; CDR3 length: 16; V gene: TRBV7-2; J gene: TRBJ2-7; D gene: .
CDR3 DNA: TGCGCCAGCAGCCATTATCCCGGGGGATCCTACGAGCAGTACTTC; CDR3 protein: CASSHYPGGSYEQYF; clone size: .; CDR3 length: 15; V gene: TRBV4-1; J gene: TRBJ2-7; D gene: .
CDR3 DNA: TGTGCCACCAGCAGAGATTTGGCAGGAGGGGGCTACACCTTC; CDR3 protein: CATSRDLAGGGYTF; clone size: .; CDR3 length: 14; V gene: TRBV15; J gene: TRBJ1-2; D gene: .
CDR3 DNA: TGCGCCAGCAGCCAGAGCACAGGGTACGAGCAGTACTTC; CDR3 protein: CASSQSTGYEQYF; clone size: .; CDR3 length: 13; V gene: TRBV4-3; J gene: TRBJ2-7; D gene: .
CDR3 DNA: TGTGCCAGCAGACACCGGGACTACCCGCCAGATACGCAGTATTTT; CDR3 protein: CASRHRDYPPDTQYF; clone size: .; CDR3 length: 15; V gene: TRBV6-1; J gene: TRBJ2-3; D gene: TRBD2
CDR3 DNA: TGTGCCAGCAGTGAAGTGGCCCACCCTAATTCACCCCTCCACTTT; CDR3 protein: CASSEVAHPNSPLHF; clone size: .; CDR3 length: 15; V gene: TRBV2; J gene: TRBJ1-6; D gene: .
CDR3 DNA: TGTGCCAGCAGCTTATCGGGACAGCTTCCCGGGGAGCTGTTTTTT; CDR3 protein: CASSLSGQLPGELFF; clone size: .; CDR3 length: 15; V gene: TRBV7-6; J gene: TRBJ2-2; D gene: TRBD1
CDR3 DNA: TGTGCCAGCAGCCCCCTAATGGGACAGACTTACGAGCAGTACTTC; CDR3 protein: CASSPLMGQTYEQYF; clone size: .; CDR3 length: 15; V gene: TRBV11-2; J gene: TRBJ2-7; D gene: TRBD1